This is a list of T cell receptor beta chains from one sample in a study of blood T cell repertoires in COVID-19. Produced via immunoSEQ multiplex PCR; TCRdb's table is partial and in-frame only. The sample contains about 120,000 clones, 85% to 90% of which appear only once. The sequenced material came from peripheral blood. The receptors were gathered from a human donor with acute or convalescent COVID-19. The donor label of this sample is uncertain. CDR3s include the opening cysteine and the closing phenylalanine or tryptophan. D genes are given only for firm matches. Not every row has a clone size; where given, it reads once, few, many or a size class.

TRBV5-1	-	TRBJ1-4	-	CASSLVGAGRGEKLFF	TGCGCCAGCAGCTTGGTGGGCGCGGGGAGGGGTGAAAAACTGTTTTTT
TRBV7-9	-	TRBJ1-1	-	CASSSGLTEAFF	TGTGCCAGCAGCTCGGGTTTAACTGAAGCTTTCTTT
TRBV6-1	-	TRBJ1-5	-	CASKQYSNQPQHF	TGTGCCAGCAAACAATATAGCAATCAGCCCCAGCATTTT
TRBV7-2	-	TRBJ2-1	-	CASSLDRVREQFF	TGTGCCAGCAGCTTAGACAGGGTGCGAGAGCAGTTCTTC
TRBV11-2	-	TRBJ2-7	TRBD1	CASSPDRGREQYF	TGTGCCAGCAGCCCCGACAGGGGGCGAGAGCAGTACTTC
TRBV27	-	TRBJ1-1	TRBD1	CASSLPISGTGTTEAFF	TGTGCCAGCAGCCTCCCCATCTCTGGGACAGGGACCACTGAAGCTTTCTTT
TRBV6-2/TRBV6-3	-	TRBJ1-5	-	CASSYRGARAPQPQHF	TGTGCCAGCAGTTACCGGGGGGCCAGGGCACCGCAGCCCCAGCATTTT
TRBV5-4	-	TRBJ1-1	-	CASSLGLSGQTNTEAFF	TGTGCCAGCAGCTTGGGGCTTTCGGGACAAACCAACACTGAAGCTTTCTTT
TRBV3-1/TRBV3-2	-	TRBJ1-1	-	CASSPYLNTEAFF	TGTGCCAGCAGCCCATACTTGAACACTGAAGCTTTCTTT
TRBV11-2	-	TRBJ2-2	TRBD1	CASSFDRANTGELFF	TGTGCCAGCAGCTTCGACAGGGCGAACACCGGGGAGCTGTTTTTT
TRBV18	-	TRBJ2-2	-	CASSPGYGELFF	TGTGCCAGCTCACCCGGGTACGGGGAGCTGTTTTTT
TRBV27	-	TRBJ1-1	-	CASSRVGTEAFF	TGTGCCAGCAGCCGGGTTGGCACTGAAGCTTTCTTT
TRBV29-1	-	TRBJ2-2	-	CSVETGRGTGELFF	TGCAGCGTTGAAACCGGGAGAGGCACCGGGGAGCTGTTTTTT
TRBV5-4	-	TRBJ2-1	TRBD2	CASSYLAGGKVEQFF	TGTGCCAGCAGCTACCTAGCGGGAGGGAAAGTTGAGCAGTTCTTC
TRBV18	-	TRBJ2-7	TRBD2	CASSPRRLAGVGYEQYF	TGTGCCAGCTCACCCCGGAGACTAGCGGGAGTAGGTTACGAGCAGTACTTC
TRBV14	-	TRBJ2-7	TRBD1	CASSQGRPGQGLGEQYF	TGTGCCAGCAGCCAAGGAAGACCCGGACAGGGTTTAGGCGAGCAGTACTTC
TRBV19	-	TRBJ2-2	-	CASSLQGGITGELFF	TGTGCCAGTAGTCTCCAAGGCGGGATCACCGGGGAGCTGTTTTTT
TRBV6-6	-	TRBJ1-6	-	CASLVGSNSPLHF	TGTGCCAGTCTGGTCGGGTCTAATTCACCCCTCCACTTT
TRBV19	-	TRBJ1-5	-	CASSIDSRGHYSNQPQHF	TGTGCCAGTAGTATAGATTCCAGGGGACACTATAGCAATCAGCCCCAGCATTTT
TRBV28	-	TRBJ2-7	TRBD2	CASSLPGTSYYYEQYF	TGTGCCAGCAGTTTACCCGGGACTAGCTATTACTACGAGCAGTACTTC
TRBV10-3	-	TRBJ1-1	-	CAITSNTEAFF	TGTGCCATCACATCGAACACTGAAGCTTTCTTT
TRBV5-1	-	TRBJ2-1	TRBD2	CASSGREVYGEQFF	TGCGCCAGCAGTGGGAGGGAGGTGTATGGTGAGCAGTTCTTC
TRBV5-1	-	TRBJ1-2	TRBD1	CASSLGANVGQGNYGYTF	TGCGCCAGCAGCTTGGGGGCCAACGTCGGACAGGGTAACTATGGCTACACCTTC
TRBV6-1	-	TRBJ1-6	-	CASSDRGKGSPLHF	TGTGCCAGCAGTGACCGGGGAAAGGGCTCACCCCTCCACTTT
TRBV19	-	TRBJ1-6	TRBD1	CASSVTPGTGPQSYNSPLHF	TGTGCCAGTAGTGTCACGCCCGGGACAGGGCCCCAGAGCTATAATTCACCCCTCCACTTT
TRBV28	-	TRBJ2-5	TRBD2	CASRRGRASREWRETQYF	TGTGCCAGCAGGCGCGGGAGGGCCTCGAGGGAATGGCGAGAGACCCAGTACTTC
TRBV29-1	-	TRBJ2-1	TRBD1	CSVEPPGQGSYNEQFF	TGCAGCGTTGAACCCCCGGGACAGGGATCCTACAATGAGCAGTTCTTC
TRBV10-1	few	TRBJ2-7	-	CASIPSLQGEESYEQYF	TGCGCCAGCATCCCATCCCTCCAGGGGGAGGAGTCCTACGAGCAGTACTTC
TRBV30	-	TRBJ2-5	TRBD2	CAWSKPFGLAGGKTQYF	TGTGCCTGGAGTAAGCCCTTTGGACTAGCGGGGGGGAAGACCCAGTACTTC
TRBV19	once	TRBJ1-2	TRBD1	CASSIPGQGVYGYTF	TGTGCCAGTAGTATTCCCGGACAGGGGGTCTATGGCTACACCTTC
TRBV4-2	-	TRBJ2-1	TRBD2	CASSQQWLAGTDSYNEQFF	TGTGCCAGCAGCCAACAGTGGCTAGCGGGAACGGACTCCTACAATGAGCAGTTCTTC
TRBV4-1	-	TRBJ2-1	-	CASSQEPNYNEQFF	TGCGCCAGCAGCCAGGAGCCCAACTACAATGAGCAGTTCTTC
TRBV5-6	-	TRBJ1-2	TRBD1	CASSWTGVNYGYTF	TGTGCCAGCAGCTGGACAGGCGTCAACTATGGCTACACCTTC
TRBV5-1	few	TRBJ2-3	-	CASSLGSGTGRTDTQYF	TGCGCCAGCAGCTTGGGTTCGGGGACTGGAAGAACAGATACGCAGTATTTT
TRBV29-1	-	TRBJ2-7	TRBD2	CSAFLNGRYEQYF	TGCAGCGCTTTCCTTAACGGGAGGTACGAGCAGTACTTC
TRBV3-1/TRBV3-2	-	TRBJ1-1	-	CASSQVEHTEAFF	TGTGCCAGCAGCCAAGTTGAGCACACTGAAGCTTTCTTT
TRBV11-3	-	TRBJ1-4	TRBD1	CASSYGTGDYEKLFF	TGTGCCAGCAGCTACGGGACAGGGGATTATGAAAAACTGTTTTTT
TRBV11-2	-	TRBJ2-3	TRBD2	CASSQGLAGGITDTQYF	TGTGCCAGCAGCCAAGGACTAGCGGGAGGGATCACAGATACGCAGTATTTT
TRBV4-1	-	TRBJ1-1	-	CASSQQTVNTEAFF	TGCGCCAGCAGCCAACAAACAGTGAACACTGAAGCTTTCTTT
TRBV7-9	-	TRBJ2-3	-	CASSLRAQSTDTQYF	TGTGCCAGCAGCTTACGTGCCCAGAGCACAGATACGCAGTATTTT
TRBV7-9	once	TRBJ1-2	TRBD1	CASSPGTGDNYGYTF	TGTGCCAGCAGCCCCGGGACAGGAGATAACTATGGCTACACCTTC
TRBV12-3/TRBV12-4	-	TRBJ1-2	-	CASSRQDRLGYTF	TGTGCCAGCAGCCGCCAAGACAGACTTGGCTACACCTTC
TRBV11-3	-	TRBJ2-7	-	CASSSSPYEQYF	TGTGCCAGCAGCTCTAGTCCCTACGAGCAGTACTTC
TRBV27	-	TRBJ2-6	-	CASSKDSLGSNVLTF	TGTGCCAGCAGTAAGGACAGCCTGGGATCCAACGTCCTGACTTTC
TRBV6-2/TRBV6-3	once	TRBJ2-7	TRBD2	CASSPGTSGYEQYF	TGTGCCAGCAGTCCCGGGACTAGCGGCTACGAGCAGTACTTC
TRBV5-1	-	TRBJ2-1	TRBD2	CASSSGLGLNEQFF	TGCGCCAGCAGCTCTGGACTAGGCCTGAATGAGCAGTTCTTC
TRBV5-5	-	TRBJ2-7	-	CASSLASAGSYEQYF	TGTGCCAGCAGCTTGGCGTCGGCAGGTTCCTACGAGCAGTACTTC
TRBV5-1	-	TRBJ1-3	-	CASTRDTSGNTIYF	TGCGCCAGCACCCGGGACACCTCTGGAAACACCATATATTTT
TRBV15	-	TRBJ1-2	TRBD1	CATSRPTGTGAYGYTF	TGTGCCACCAGCAGACCGACAGGGACGGGGGCCTATGGCTACACCTTC
TRBV6-6	-	TRBJ1-1	-	CASSYGLSVTEAFF	TGTGCCAGCAGTTACGGTCTTTCGGTGACTGAAGCTTTCTTT
TRBV6-5	-	TRBJ1-4	-	CASRRQQTNEKLFF	TGTGCCAGCAGACGACAGCAAACTAATGAAAAACTGTTTTTT
TRBV28	-	TRBJ1-3	-	CASSQAGNTIYF	TGTGCCAGCAGTCAGGCTGGAAACACCATATATTTT
TRBV5-1	-	TRBJ2-3	TRBD2	CASSLRRGVYTDTQYF	TGCGCCAGCAGCTTGCGACGGGGGGTATACACAGATACGCAGTATTTT
TRBV28	-	TRBJ1-2	-	CASSLGQQYNYGYTF	TGTGCCAGCAGTTTGGGGCAGCAGTATAACTATGGCTACACCTTC
TRBV10-1	once	TRBJ2-7	-	CASSEHAGPGYEQYF	TGCGCCAGCAGTGAGCACGCGGGACCGGGCTACGAGCAGTACTTC
TRBV19	-	TRBJ2-1	TRBD2	CASSLTSGTINEQFF	TGTGCCAGTAGTTTGACTAGCGGGACGATCAATGAGCAGTTCTTC
TRBV30	-	TRBJ1-2	-	CAWTITGQSNYGYTF	TGTGCCTGGACAATAACAGGGCAATCTAACTATGGCTACACCTTC
TRBV7-8	-	TRBJ2-2	-	CASSFLTVSEGLVGELFF	TGTGCCAGCAGCTTTTTAACGGTATCGGAGGGACTTGTAGGGGAGCTGTTTTTT
TRBV30	-	TRBJ1-1	-	CAWSDDTQNTEAFF	TGTGCCTGGAGTGACGACACACAGAACACTGAAGCTTTCTTT